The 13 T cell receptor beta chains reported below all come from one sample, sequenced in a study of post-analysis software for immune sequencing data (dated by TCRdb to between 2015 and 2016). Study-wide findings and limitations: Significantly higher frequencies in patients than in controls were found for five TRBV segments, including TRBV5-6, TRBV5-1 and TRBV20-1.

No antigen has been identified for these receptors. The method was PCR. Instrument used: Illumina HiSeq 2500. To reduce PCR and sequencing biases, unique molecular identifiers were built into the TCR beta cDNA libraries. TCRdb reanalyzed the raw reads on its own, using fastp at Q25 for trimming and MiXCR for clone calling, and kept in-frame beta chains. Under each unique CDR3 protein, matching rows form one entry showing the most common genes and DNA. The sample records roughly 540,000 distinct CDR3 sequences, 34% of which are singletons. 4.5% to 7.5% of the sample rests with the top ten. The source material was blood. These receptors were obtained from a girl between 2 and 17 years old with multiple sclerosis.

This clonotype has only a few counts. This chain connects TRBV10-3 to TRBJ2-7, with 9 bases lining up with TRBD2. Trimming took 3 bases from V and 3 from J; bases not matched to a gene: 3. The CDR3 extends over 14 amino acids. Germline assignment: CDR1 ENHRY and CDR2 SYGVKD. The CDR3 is CAISEAGGFYEQYF. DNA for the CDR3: TGTGCCATCAGTGAAGCGGGGGGCTTCTACGAGCAGTACTTC.

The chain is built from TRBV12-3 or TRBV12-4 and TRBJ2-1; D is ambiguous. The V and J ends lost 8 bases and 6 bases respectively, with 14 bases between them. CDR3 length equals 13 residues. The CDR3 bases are TGTGCCAGCCGGCTATGGGGTGGCAATGAGCAGTTCTTC. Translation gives CASRLWGGNEQFF.

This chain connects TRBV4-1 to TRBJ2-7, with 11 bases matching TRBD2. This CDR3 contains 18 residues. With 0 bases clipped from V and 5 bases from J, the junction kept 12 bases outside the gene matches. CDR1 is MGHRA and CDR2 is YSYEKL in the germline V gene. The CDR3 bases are TGCGCCAGCAGCCAAGACGATCTCCTTAGCGGGGGGGTGGACGAGCAGTACTTC. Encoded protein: CASSQDDLLSGGVDEQYF.

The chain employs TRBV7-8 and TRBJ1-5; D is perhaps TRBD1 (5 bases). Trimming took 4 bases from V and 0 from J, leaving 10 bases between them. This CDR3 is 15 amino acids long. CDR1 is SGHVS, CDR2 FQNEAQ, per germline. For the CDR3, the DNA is TGTGCCAGCAGCTGGGGGACGGCTAGCAATCAGCCCCAGCATTTT. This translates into CASSWGTASNQPQHF.

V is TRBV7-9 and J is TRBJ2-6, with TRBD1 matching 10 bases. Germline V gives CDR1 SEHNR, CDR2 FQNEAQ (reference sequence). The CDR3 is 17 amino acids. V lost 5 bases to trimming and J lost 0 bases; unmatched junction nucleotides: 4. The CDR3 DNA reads TGTGCCAGCAGCGAGCGACAGGGGGCCTCTGGGGCCAACGTCCTGACTTTC. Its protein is CASSERQGASGANVLTF.

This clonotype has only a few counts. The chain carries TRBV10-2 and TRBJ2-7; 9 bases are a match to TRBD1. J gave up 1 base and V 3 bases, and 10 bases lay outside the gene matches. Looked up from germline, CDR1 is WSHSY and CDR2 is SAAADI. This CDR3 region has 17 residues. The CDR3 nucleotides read TGCGCCAGCAGTGACGGGTTAGGAGACAGGGGGTCCTACGAGCAGTACTTC. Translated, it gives CASSDGLGDRGSYEQYF.

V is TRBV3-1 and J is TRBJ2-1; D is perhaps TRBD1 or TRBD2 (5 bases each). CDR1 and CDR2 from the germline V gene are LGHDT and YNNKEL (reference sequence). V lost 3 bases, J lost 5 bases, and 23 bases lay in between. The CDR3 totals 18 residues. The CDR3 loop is CASSHLGHTRDGDNEQFF. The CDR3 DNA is TGTGCCAGCAGCCACCTCGGGCATACAAGGGACGGGGACAATGAGCAGTTCTTC.

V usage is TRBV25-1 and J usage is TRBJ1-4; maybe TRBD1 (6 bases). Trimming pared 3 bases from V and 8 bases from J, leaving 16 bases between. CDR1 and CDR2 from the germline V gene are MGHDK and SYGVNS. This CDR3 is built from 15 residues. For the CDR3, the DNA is TGTGCCAGCAGTGATTCTCGGGGGGCGGGGGAAAAACTGTTTTTT. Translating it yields CASSDSRGAGEKLFF. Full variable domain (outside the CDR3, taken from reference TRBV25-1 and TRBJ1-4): EADIYQTPRYLVIGTGKKITLECSQTMGHDKMYWYQQDPGMELHLIHYSYGVNSTEKGDLSSESTVSRIRTEHFPLTLESARPSHTSQYLCASSDSRGAGEKLFFGSGTQLSVL.

CDR3 bases: TGCGCCAGCAGCTTGGAGTTCCCAGTCACAGATACGCAGTATTTT. Translated: CASSLEFPVTDTQYF. The genes are TRBV5-1 and TRBJ2-3; D remains ambiguous. CDR1 and CDR2 from the germline V gene are SGHRS and YFSETQ. V shed 0 bases and J shed 2 bases, with 10 bases lying between them. The CDR3 has 15 residues. The variable domain in full, with the rest retrieved from reference TRBV5-1 and TRBJ2-3, is KAGVTQTPRYLIKTRGQQVTLSCSPISGHRSVSWYQQTPGQGLQFLFEYFSETQRNKGNFPGRFSGRQFSNSRSEMNVSTLELGDSALYLCASSLEFPVTDTQYFGPGTRLTVL.

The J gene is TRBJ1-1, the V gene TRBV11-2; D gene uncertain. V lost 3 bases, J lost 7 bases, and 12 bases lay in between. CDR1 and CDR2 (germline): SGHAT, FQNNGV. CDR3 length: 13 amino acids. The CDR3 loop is CASSFARAIEAFF. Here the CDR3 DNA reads TGTGCCAGCAGCTTCGCCCGGGCGATTGAAGCTTTCTTT. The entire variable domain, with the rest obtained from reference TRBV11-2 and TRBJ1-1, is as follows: EAGVAQSPRYKIIEKRQSVAFWCNPISGHATLYWYQQILGQGPKLLIQFQNNGVVDDSQLPKDRFSAERLKGVDSTLKIQPAKLEDSAVYLCASSFARAIEAFFGQGTRLTVV.

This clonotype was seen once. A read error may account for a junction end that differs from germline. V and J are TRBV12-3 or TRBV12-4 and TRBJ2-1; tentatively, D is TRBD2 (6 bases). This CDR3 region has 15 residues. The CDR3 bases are TGTGCCAGCAGTTTAGTAGCGGCCGGATACAAAGAGCAGTTCTTC. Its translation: CASSLVAAGYKEQFF.

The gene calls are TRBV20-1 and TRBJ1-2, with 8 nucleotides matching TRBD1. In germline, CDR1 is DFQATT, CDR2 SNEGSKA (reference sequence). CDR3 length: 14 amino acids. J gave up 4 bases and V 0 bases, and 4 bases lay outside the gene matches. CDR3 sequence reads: CSARDIGTGYGYTF. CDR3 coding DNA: TGCAGTGCTAGAGATATCGGGACAGGCTATGGCTACACCTTC.

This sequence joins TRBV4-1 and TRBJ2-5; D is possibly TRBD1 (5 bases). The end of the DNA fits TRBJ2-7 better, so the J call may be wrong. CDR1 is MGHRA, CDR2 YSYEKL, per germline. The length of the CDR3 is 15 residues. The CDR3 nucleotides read TGCGCCAGCAGCCTCCGCTCCCTTGACAGCTACGAGCAGTACTTC. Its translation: CASSLRSLDSYEQYF.